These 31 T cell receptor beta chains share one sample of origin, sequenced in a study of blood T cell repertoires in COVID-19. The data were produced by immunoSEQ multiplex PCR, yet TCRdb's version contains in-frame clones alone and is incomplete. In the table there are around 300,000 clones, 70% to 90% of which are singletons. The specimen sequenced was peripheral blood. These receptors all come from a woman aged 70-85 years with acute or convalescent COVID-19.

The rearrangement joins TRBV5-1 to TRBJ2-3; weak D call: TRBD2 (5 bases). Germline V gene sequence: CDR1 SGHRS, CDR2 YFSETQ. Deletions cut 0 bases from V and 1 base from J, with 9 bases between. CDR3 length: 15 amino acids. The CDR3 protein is CASSLAGVGTDTQYF. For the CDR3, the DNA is TGCGCCAGCAGCTTGGCCGGGGTCGGCACAGATACGCAGTATTTT.

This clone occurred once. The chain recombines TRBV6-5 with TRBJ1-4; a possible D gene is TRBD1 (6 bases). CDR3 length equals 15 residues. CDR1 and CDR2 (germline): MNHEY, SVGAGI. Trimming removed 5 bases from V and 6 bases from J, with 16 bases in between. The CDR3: CASSQPDSYYEKLFF. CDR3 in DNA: TGTGCCAGCAGTCAACCGGACAGCTACTATGAAAAACTGTTTTTT.

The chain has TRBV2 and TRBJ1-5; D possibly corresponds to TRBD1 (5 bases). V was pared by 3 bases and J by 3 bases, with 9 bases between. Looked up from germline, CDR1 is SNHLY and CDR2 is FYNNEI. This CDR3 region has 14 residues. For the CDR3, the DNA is TGTGCCAGCAGTGATGGGGCACTCAATCAGCCCCAGCATTTT. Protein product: CASSDGALNQPQHF.

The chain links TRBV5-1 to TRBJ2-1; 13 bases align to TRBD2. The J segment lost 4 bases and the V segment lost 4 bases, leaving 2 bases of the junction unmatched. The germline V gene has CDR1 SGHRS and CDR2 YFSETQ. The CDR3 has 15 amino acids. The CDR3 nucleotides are TGCGCCAGCAGCCCGGGACTAGCGGGGTACAATGAGCAGTTCTTC. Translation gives CASSPGLAGYNEQFF.

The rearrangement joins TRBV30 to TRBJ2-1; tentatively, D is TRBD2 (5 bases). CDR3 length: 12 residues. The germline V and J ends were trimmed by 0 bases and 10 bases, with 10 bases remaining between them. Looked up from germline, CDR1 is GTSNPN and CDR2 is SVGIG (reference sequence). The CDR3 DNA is TGTGCCTGGAGTGTGTACGAGGGCGAGCAGTTCTTC. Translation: CAWSVYEGEQFF.

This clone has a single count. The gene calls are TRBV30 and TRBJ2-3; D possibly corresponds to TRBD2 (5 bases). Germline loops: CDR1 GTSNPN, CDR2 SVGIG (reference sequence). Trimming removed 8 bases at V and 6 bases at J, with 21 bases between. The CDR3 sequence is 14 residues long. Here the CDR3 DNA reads TGTGCCCTGGGCTCCGGACGTGCGGGCGATACGCAGTATTTT. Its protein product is CALGSGRAGDTQYF.

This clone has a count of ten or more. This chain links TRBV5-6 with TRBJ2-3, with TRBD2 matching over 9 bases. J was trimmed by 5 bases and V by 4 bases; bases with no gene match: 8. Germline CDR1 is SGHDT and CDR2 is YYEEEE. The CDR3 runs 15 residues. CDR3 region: CASSPVGGGVDTQYF. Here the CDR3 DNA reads TGTGCCAGCAGCCCGGTAGGCGGGGGGGTAGATACGCAGTATTTT.

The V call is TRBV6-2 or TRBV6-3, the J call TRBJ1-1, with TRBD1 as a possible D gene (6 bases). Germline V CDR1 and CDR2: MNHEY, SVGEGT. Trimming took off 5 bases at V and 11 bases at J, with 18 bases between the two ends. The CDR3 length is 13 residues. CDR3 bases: TGTGCCAGCAGTCTTGAGGGGGGGCAGGGGGCTTTCTTT. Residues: CASSLEGGQGAFF.

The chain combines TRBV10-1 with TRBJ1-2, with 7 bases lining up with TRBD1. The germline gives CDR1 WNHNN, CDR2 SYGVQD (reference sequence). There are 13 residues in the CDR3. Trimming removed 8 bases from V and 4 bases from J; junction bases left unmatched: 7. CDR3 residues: CASYQGGSYGYTF. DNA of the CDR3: TGCGCCAGCTATCAAGGGGGCAGCTATGGCTACACCTTC.

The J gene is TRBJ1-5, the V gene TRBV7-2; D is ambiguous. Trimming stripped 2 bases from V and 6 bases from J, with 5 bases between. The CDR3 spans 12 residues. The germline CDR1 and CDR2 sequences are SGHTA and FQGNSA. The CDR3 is CASSLPGQPQHF. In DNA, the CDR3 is TGTGCCAGCAGCTTACCGGGTCAGCCCCAGCATTTT.

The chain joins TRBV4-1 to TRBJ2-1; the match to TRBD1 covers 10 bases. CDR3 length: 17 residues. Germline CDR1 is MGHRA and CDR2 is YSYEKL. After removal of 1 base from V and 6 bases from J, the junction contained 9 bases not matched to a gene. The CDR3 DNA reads TGCGCCAGCAGCCAAGCGTATCGGGACAGGGGCGTCAATGAGCAGTTCTTC. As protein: CASSQAYRDRGVNEQFF.

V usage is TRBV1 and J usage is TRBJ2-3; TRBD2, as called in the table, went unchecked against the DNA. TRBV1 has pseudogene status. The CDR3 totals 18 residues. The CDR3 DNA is TGCACCAGCAGCCAGACGACTAGCGGGGGACACAGCACAGATACGCAGTATTTT. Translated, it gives CTSSQTTSGGHSTDTQYF.

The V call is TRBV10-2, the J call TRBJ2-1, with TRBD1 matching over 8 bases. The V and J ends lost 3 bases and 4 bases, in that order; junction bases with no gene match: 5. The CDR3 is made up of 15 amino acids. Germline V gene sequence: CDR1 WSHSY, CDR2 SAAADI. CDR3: CASSENRGLYNEQFF. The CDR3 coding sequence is TGCGCCAGCAGTGAAAACAGGGGGTTATACAATGAGCAGTTCTTC.

CDR3 amino acids: CASSDRQVSGANVLTF. CDR3 DNA sequence: TGTGCCAGCTCGGATAGACAGGTCTCTGGGGCCAACGTCCTGACTTTC. J is TRBJ2-6 and V is TRBV18; D perhaps matches TRBD1 (6 bases). The length of the CDR3 is 16 residues. Germline CDR1 KGHSH, CDR2 LQKENI. The V end lost 6 bases, the J end lost 0 bases, and 12 bases lay between the germline ends.

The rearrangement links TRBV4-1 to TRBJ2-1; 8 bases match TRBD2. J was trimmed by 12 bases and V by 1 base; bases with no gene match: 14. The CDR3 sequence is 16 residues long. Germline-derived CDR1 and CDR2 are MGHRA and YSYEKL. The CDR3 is CASSQGTSTAFVGQFF. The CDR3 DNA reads TGCGCCAGCAGCCAAGGGACTAGCACAGCTTTCGTAGGGCAGTTCTTC.

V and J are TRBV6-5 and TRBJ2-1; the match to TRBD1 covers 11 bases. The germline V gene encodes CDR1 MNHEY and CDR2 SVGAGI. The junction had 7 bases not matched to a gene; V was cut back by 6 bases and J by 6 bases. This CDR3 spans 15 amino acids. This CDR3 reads CASRGTGGNLNEQFF. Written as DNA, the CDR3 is TGTGCCAGCAGGGGGACAGGGGGAAACCTCAATGAGCAGTTCTTC.

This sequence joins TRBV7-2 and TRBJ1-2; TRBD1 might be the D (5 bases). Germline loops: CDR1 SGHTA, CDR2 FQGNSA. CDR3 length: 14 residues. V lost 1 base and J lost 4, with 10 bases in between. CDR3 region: CASSLDRLSYGYTF. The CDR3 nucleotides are TGTGCCAGCAGCTTAGACAGGTTGAGCTATGGCTACACCTTC. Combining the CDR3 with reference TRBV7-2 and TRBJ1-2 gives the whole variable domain GAGVSQSPSNKVTEKGKDVELRCDPISGHTALYWYRQSLGQGLEFLIYFQGNSAPDKSGLPSDRFSAERTGGSVSTLTIQRTQQEDSAVYLCASSLDRLSYGYTFGSGTRLTVV.

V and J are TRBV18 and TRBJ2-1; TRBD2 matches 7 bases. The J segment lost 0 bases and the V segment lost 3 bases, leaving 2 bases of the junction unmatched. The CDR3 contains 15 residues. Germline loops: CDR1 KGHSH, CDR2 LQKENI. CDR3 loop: CASSPGRVSYNEQFF. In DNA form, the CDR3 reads TGTGCCAGCTCACCGGGGAGGGTCTCCTACAATGAGCAGTTCTTC.

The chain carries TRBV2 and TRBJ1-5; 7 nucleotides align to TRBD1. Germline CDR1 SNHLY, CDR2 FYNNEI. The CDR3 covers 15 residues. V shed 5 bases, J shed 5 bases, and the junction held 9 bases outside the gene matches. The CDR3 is CASSKQGQPDQPQHF. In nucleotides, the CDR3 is TGTGCCAGCAGTAAACAGGGACAGCCAGATCAGCCCCAGCATTTT.

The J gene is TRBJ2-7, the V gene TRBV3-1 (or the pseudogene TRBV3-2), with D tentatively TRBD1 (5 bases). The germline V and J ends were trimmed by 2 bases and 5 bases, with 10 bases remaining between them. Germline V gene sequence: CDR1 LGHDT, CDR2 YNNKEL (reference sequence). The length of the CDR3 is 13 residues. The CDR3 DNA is TGTGCCAGCAGCCAATACCCCAGGGACGAGCAGTACTTC. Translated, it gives CASSQYPRDEQYF.

The CDR3 nucleotides are TGTGCCAGCAGCCACCTTGGCCAGGGGCGCGGGACTGAAGCTTTCTTT. Translation: CASSHLGQGRGTEAFF. The gene calls are TRBV3-1 (or the pseudogene TRBV3-2) and TRBJ1-1; TRBD1 might be the D (6 bases). The germline gives CDR1 LGHDT, CDR2 YNNKEL (reference sequence). The V and J ends lost 3 bases and 5 bases respectively, with 19 bases between them. The CDR3 totals 16 residues.

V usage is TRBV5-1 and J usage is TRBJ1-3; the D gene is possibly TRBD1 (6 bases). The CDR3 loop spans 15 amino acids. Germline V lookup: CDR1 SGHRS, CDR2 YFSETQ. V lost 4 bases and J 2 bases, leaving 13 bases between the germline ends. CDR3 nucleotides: TGCGCCAGCAGCGTCCAACAGGGACCTGGAAACACCATATATTTT. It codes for CASSVQQGPGNTIYF.

In DNA form, the CDR3 reads TGTGCCAGCAGTTACGCGGAGGGGAACACTGAAGCTTTCTTT. Protein product: CASSYAEGNTEAFF. The chain carries TRBV6-5 and TRBJ1-1; no clear D gene. Germline V lookup: CDR1 MNHEY, CDR2 SVGAGI. CDR3 length: 14 residues. V shed 2 bases and J shed 1 base, with 8 bases lying between them.

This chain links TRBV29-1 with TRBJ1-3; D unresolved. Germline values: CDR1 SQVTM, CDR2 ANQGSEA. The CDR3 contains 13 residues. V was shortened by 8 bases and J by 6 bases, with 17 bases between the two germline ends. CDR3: CSLTRTLVNTIYF. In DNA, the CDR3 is TGCAGCCTGACCCGGACTTTGGTAAACACCATATATTTT.

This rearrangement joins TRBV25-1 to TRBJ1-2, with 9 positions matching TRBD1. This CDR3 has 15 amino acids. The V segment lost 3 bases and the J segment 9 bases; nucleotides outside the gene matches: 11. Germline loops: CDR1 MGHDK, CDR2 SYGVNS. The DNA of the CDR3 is TGTGCCAGCAGTGACCCTTTTACAGGGGGCCAACGCTACACCTTC. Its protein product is CASSDPFTGGQRYTF.

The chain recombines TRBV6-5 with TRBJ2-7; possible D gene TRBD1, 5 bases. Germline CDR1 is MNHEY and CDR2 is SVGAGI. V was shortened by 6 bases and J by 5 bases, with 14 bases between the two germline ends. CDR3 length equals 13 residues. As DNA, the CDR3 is TGTGCCAGCAGCACCCCGAGGACACACGAGCAGTACTTC. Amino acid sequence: CASSTPRTHEQYF.

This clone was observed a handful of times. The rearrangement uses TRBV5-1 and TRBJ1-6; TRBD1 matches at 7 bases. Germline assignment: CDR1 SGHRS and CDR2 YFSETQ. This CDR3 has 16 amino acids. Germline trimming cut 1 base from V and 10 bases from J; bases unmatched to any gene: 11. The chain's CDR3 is CASSLTTGRGGSPLHF. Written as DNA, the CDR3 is TGCGCCAGCAGCTTGACGACAGGGCGGGGAGGATCACCCCTCCACTTT.

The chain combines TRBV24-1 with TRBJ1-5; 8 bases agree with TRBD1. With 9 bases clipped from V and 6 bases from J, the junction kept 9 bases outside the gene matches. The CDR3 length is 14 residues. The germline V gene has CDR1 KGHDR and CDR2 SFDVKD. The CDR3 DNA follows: TGTGCCACCTCGCCAGGGGGCTTGGTTCAGCCCCAGCATTTT. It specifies CATSPGGLVQPQHF.

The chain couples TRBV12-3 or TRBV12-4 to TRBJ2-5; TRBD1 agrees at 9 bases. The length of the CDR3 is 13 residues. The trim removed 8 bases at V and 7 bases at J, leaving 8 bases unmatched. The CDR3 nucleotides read TGTGCCAGCGGAAAATCACAGGGGGCGACCCAGTACTTC. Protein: CASGKSQGATQYF.

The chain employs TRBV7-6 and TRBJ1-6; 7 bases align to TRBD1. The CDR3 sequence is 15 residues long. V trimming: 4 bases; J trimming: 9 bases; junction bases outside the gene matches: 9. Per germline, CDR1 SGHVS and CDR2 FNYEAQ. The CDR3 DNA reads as TGTGCCAGCAGCTCAGGGACAGCATTTTCTTCACCCCTCCACTTT. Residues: CASSSGTAFSSPLHF.

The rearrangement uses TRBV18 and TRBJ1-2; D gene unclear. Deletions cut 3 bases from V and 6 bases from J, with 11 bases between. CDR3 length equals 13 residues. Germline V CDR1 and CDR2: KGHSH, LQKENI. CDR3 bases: TGTGCCAGCTCACCTCGAGGCGGGCATGGCTACACCTTC. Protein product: CASSPRGGHGYTF.